A single sample gave rise to the 4 T cell receptor beta chains below, sequenced in a study of blood T cell repertoires in COVID-19 (dated by TCRdb to about 2020). The method was the immunoSEQ multiplex PCR assay. TCRdb retrieved this table from immuneACCESS and kept in-frame rearrangements only. Not all clones are present; in checked studies, unresolved V genes account for under half, and no reason is known for the remainder. The sample records over 95,000 clones, 75% to 85% of which are singletons. The ten most abundant clones make up roughly a tenth of the sample. Sequenced: peripheral blood. The source is a human donor in a cohort sampled during active COVID-19.

V and J are TRBV12-3 or TRBV12-4 and TRBJ1-3, with no clear D. V was clipped by 3 bases and J by 2 bases, with 5 bases between them. This CDR3 is 13 amino acids long. The CDR3 loop reads CASSFFPGNTIYF. The DNA of the CDR3 is TGTGCCAGCAGTTTCTTCCCTGGAAACACCATATATTTT.

This clone was counted a single time. The chain has TRBV28 and TRBJ1-2, with TRBD1 identical over 9 bases. The CDR3 length is 15 residues. J lost 4 bases, V lost 1 base, and 4 bases had no gene match. Germline lookup yields CDR1 MDHEN and CDR2 SYDVKM. The CDR3 here is CASSLSGTGLYGYTF. The DNA for the CDR3 is TGTGCCAGCAGTTTATCAGGGACAGGGCTCTATGGCTACACCTTC.

This rearrangement joins TRBV7-9 to TRBJ2-5; D unresolved. There are 10 residues in the CDR3. Germline CDR1 reads SEHNR; CDR2 reads FQNEAQ (reference sequence). The V end was cut by 5 bases, the J end by 4 bases, with 2 bases between. The CDR3 reads CASSRETQYF. The CDR3 nucleotides read TGTGCCAGCAGCCGAGAGACCCAGTACTTC.

This chain links TRBV25-1 with TRBJ1-5; possibly TRBD1 for D (6 bases). CDR1 and CDR2 from the germline V gene are MGHDK and SYGVNS. The CDR3 loop spans 16 amino acids. Trimming cost V 3 bases and J 2 bases, with 14 bases left between them. The DNA of the CDR3 is TGTGCCAGCAGTGAGTCAGGGGTCGGGGGCAATCAGCCCCAGCATTTT. This encodes CASSESGVGGNQPQHF. Full variable domain (missing parts from reference TRBV25-1 and TRBJ1-5): EADIYQTPRYLVIGTGKKITLECSQTMGHDKMYWYQQDPGMELHLIHYSYGVNSTEKGDLSSESTVSRIRTEHFPLTLESARPSHTSQYLCASSESGVGGNQPQHFGDGTRLSIL.